This TCR beta chain was identified during a study of OX40 agonist ivuxolimab in advanced cancers. CDR1 is MNHNS, CDR2 SASEGT, per germline. The CDR3 has 15 amino acids. Trimming pared 6 bases from V and 0 bases from J, leaving 12 bases between. The data were produced by immunoSEQ multiplex PCR, yet TCRdb's version contains in-frame clones alone and is incomplete. This table has under 55,000 clones, about 89% appearing once. Patients were excluded for autoimmune disease history or systemic immunosuppression. The receptor was derived from an adult with an advanced solid tumor such as melanoma, head and neck, liver or kidney cancer. Specimen: CD4+ or CD8+ T cells sorted from blood, collected in a trial of the OX40 agonist ivuxolimab. The V gene is TRBV6-1, the J gene TRBJ1-5; D possibly corresponds to TRBD1 (5 bases). In nucleotides, the CDR3 is TGTGCCAGCAGGCAACAGGTTAATAGCAATCAGCCCCAGCATTTT. This codes for CASRQQVNSNQPQHF.